These T cell receptor beta chains were read from a single sample in a study of chemoradiotherapy in HPV16-positive cancers. Measured with immunoSEQ multiplex PCR; TCRdb has only the in-frame clones, and not every one. The table includes fewer than 40,000 clones, around 92% detected once. The material was blood, obtained from a patient who underwent chemoradiotherapy. Receptors originate from a human donor with HPV-associated anogenital cancer. The CDR3 runs from the conserved cysteine through the conserved F or W. Each record gives: V gene, CDR3 length, J gene, clone size, CDR3 protein. Not every row has a clone size; where given, it reads once, few, many or a size class.

>TRBV19|12|TRBJ2-7|-
CASSMTGYEQYF
>TRBV18|15|TRBJ1-5|-
CASSTGGNSNQPQHF
>TRBV7-2|15|TRBJ2-5|-
CASSFPAGGAETQYF
>TRBV5-4|15|TRBJ1-2|-
CASRWGGAGDYGYTF
>TRBV10-3|16|TRBJ2-4|-
CAISESGAVDKNIQYF
>TRBV6-5|14|TRBJ1-5|-
CASSAQGAGQPQHF
>TRBV5-1|13|TRBJ2-7|-
CASRGLARYEQYF
>TRBV6-1|15|TRBJ2-1|-
CASSAGTGAPNEQFF
>TRBV19|13|TRBJ1-1|-
CASADRAGTEAFF
>TRBV7-2|15|TRBJ2-2|-
CASSSGLVNTGELFF
>TRBV19|15|TRBJ1-1|-
CASRERGTGAREAFF
>TRBV4-1|15|TRBJ2-3|-
CASQRQGASTDTQYF
>TRBV9|15|TRBJ2-5|-
CASSVGTGAWETQYF
>TRBV6-5|14|TRBJ2-7|-
CASSYSRDSYEQYF
>TRBV5-1|13|TRBJ1-2|-
CASYEQGNYGYTF
>TRBV5-3|15|TRBJ1-1|few
CARSSRGAWHTEAFF
>TRBV12-5|14|TRBJ2-7|-
CASGGIQGAYEQYF
>TRBV7-2|14|TRBJ1-1|-
CASSLVAASAEAFF
>TRBV7-6|13|TRBJ2-1|-
CASRKGWDNEQFF
>TRBV9|16|TRBJ1-1|-
CASSPWTGAGNTEAFF
>TRBV7-9|13|TRBJ2-7|-
CASSSREMGEQYF
>TRBV27|14|TRBJ2-7|-
CASSPLRDRGEQYF
>TRBV19|13|TRBJ1-3|few
CATSRDLGNTIYF
>TRBV27|14|TRBJ1-2|once
CASRGPGQGRGYTF
>TRBV12-5|14|TRBJ1-1|-
CATHPKRGSTEAFF
>TRBV18|14|TRBJ1-1|-
CASSFDPFGTEAFF
>TRBV21-1|21|TRBJ2-3|-
CASSKDLRAGTGRRSTDTQYF
>TRBV29-1|15|TRBJ1-3|-
CSVAPRGQNGNTIYF
>TRBV27|14|TRBJ1-2|-
CASSWGNRVDGYTF
>TRBV5-4|15|TRBJ2-7|-
CASSLVQRENYEQYF
>TRBV7-8|15|TRBJ1-5|-
CASSSGGNGNQPQHF
>TRBV18|15|TRBJ1-2|-
CASSPSATDNYGYTF
>TRBV19|15|TRBJ2-7|once
CASAVGGGPSYEQYF
>TRBV5-4|12|TRBJ2-5|-
CASSLDQETQYF
>TRBV2|12|TRBJ1-2|-
CASSDRGVGYTF
>TRBV2|11|TRBJ2-7|-
CASRVYYEQYF
>TRBV7-2|16|TRBJ2-1|-
CASSLATTSGYNEQFF
>TRBV27|15|TRBJ2-7|-
CASSSREPPYGEQYF
>TRBV5-6|14|TRBJ1-1|-
CASSLGGRVAEAFF
>TRBV5-1|16|TRBJ1-3|-
CASRLASGGSGNTIYF
>TRBV6-5|15|TRBJ2-7|-
CASSYGTPGMSEQYF